This T cell receptor (beta chain) was obtained from a study of naive and memory T cell subsets. Overall study results and limits: Over 95% of naive TCR sequences appeared only once, unlike memory subsets.

This clonotype turned up a few times. Its target is unknown. This CDR3 spans 19 amino acids. V was trimmed by 3 bases and J by 4 bases, leaving 27 bases between them. Per the germline V gene, CDR1 is MNHEY and CDR2 is SMNVEV (reference sequence). Two oligonucleotides, mixed equimolar, formed the beta constant-region primer covering TRBC1 and TRBC2. TCRdb re-called the UMI-ligation and nested PCR reads with MiXCR, one entry per CDR3 protein. The sample lists some 87,000 distinct CDR3 sequences, 7% to 8% occurring once. The chain recombines TRBV27 with TRBJ1-2; the D is unclear. The sequencing sample was made of central memory CD4+ T cells from blood. This sequence originates from a human donor in good health. CDR3 DNA sequence: TGTGCCAGCAGTTTCGGAGGGCTGAACAGCCTAAAGCGTAGCTATGGCTACACCTTC. Amino acid sequence: CASSFGGLNSLKRSYGYTF.